This TCR beta chain derives from a study of blood T cells in healthy people across ages. Overall study context: Per every two T cells, about one barcoded beta molecule was captured by template switching.

This CDR3 has 11 amino acids. V was pared by 7 bases and J by 1 base, with 7 bases between. Per germline, CDR1 DFQATT and CDR2 SNEGSKA (reference sequence). This clonotype occurred a few times. PCR was performed a second time for about 7 to 12 cycles using a sample-barcoded 5' primer and a J-beta primer mix. One entry per CDR3 protein, called by TCRdb with MiXCR from the 5' RACE reads. Among nearly 1 million distinct CDR3 sequences listed, 51% were seen once. Material: blood. This TCR derives from a woman aged 55-75 years in good health. The rearrangement uses TRBV20-1 and TRBJ2-5; D unclear. The CDR3 spells CSGQIQETQYF. The CDR3 DNA sequence: TGCAGTGGTCAAATCCAAGAGACCCAGTACTTC.